Listed below are T cell receptor beta chains from one sample, sequenced in a study of response to subunit inactivated influenza vaccine. MiXCR was run by TCRdb on the RT-PCR reads, yielding one entry per CDR3 protein. This sample has 450,000 to 600,000 distinct CDR3 sequences; approximately 7.1% occur once, and the top ten carry 13%. Material: PBMCs from blood, obtained less than 30 months after vaccination. Source of these receptors: a man between 50 and 75 years old who received an inactivated influenza vaccine. Both conserved end residues are part of each CDR3. The order of the fields is clone size, V gene, J gene, D gene, CDR3 protein, CDR3 DNA. The D gene is left open where the match is weak. The listing skips clone size in some rows; elsewhere it reads once, few, many or a size class.

few	TRBV5-1	TRBJ1-2	TRBD1	CASSAGQAPSYGYTF	TGCGCCAGCAGCGCGGGACAGGCTCCCTCCTATGGCTACACCTTC
many	TRBV12-3/TRBV12-4	TRBJ2-7	TRBD2	CASSLGIAGGEGEQYF	TGTGCCAGCAGTTTAGGGATAGCGGGAGGGGAAGGCGAGCAGTACTTC
few	TRBV11-2	TRBJ2-3	TRBD1	CASSQGQNYDTQYF	TGTGCCAGCAGCCAGGGACAGAATTATGATACGCAGTATTTT
many	TRBV2	TRBJ1-2	.	CASSAQGSDYGYTF	TGTGCCAGCAGCGCACAGGGTTCTGACTATGGCTACACCTTC
few	TRBV20-1	TRBJ1-5	TRBD1	CSIPGQGAYSNQPQHF	TGCAGCATTCCGGGACAGGGGGCTTATAGCAATCAGCCCCAGCATTTT
many	TRBV29-1	TRBJ2-3	.	CSVLGDLTDTQYF	TGCAGCGTCTTAGGGGACCTCACAGATACGCAGTATTTT
many	TRBV4-3	TRBJ2-3	TRBD2	CASSQVTSASTDTQYF	TGCGCCAGCAGCCAAGTCACTAGCGCTAGCACAGATACGCAGTATTTT
.	TRBV7-9	TRBJ2-2	TRBD1	CASSFDRVLNTGELFF	TGTGCCAGCAGCTTTGACAGGGTCTTGAACACCGGGGAGCTGTTTTTT
few	TRBV9	TRBJ1-2	.	CASSVSQGVIYGYTF	TGTGCCAGCAGCGTCTCCCAGGGTGTAATATATGGCTACACCTTC
many	TRBV28	TRBJ2-7	.	CASSFTGREQYF	TGTGCCAGCAGTTTCACGGGACGCGAGCAGTACTTC
many	TRBV5-1	TRBJ2-3	TRBD2	CASGHSGRASADTQYF	TGCGCCAGCGGCCATAGCGGGAGGGCCTCAGCAGATACGCAGTATTTT
few	TRBV5-4	TRBJ1-4	.	CASSPGTNEKLFF	TGTGCCAGCAGCCCGGGGACTAACGAAAAACTGTTTTTT
.	TRBV5-1	TRBJ2-5	.	CASSPVLAETQYF	TGCGCCAGCAGCCCGGTTCTCGCGGAGACCCAGTACTTC
many	TRBV2	TRBJ1-4	.	CASTQGRWGEKLFF	TGTGCCAGCACCCAGGGGAGATGGGGTGAAAAACTGTTTTTT
few	TRBV28	TRBJ2-2	TRBD2	CASSGFSGRGTGELFF	TGTGCCAGCAGCGGATTTAGCGGGAGAGGAACCGGGGAGCTGTTTTTT
few	TRBV12-3/TRBV12-4	TRBJ2-6	.	CASSSPGSGANVLTF	TGTGCCAGCAGTTCCCCAGGCTCTGGGGCCAACGTCCTGACTTTC
many	TRBV7-9	TRBJ2-7	TRBD2	CASSVGLAGTGEQYF	TGTGCCAGCAGCGTGGGACTAGCGGGGACCGGCGAGCAGTACTTC
many	TRBV11-2	TRBJ2-7	TRBD2	CASSKGLVPSYEQYF	TGTGCCAGCAGCAAGGGACTAGTTCCCTCCTACGAGCAGTACTTC
many	TRBV9	TRBJ1-2	.	CASSGTSNYGYTF	TGTGCCAGCAGCGGGACTTCTAACTATGGCTACACCTTC
.	TRBV12-3/TRBV12-4	TRBJ2-5	.	CASSLQGINRETQYF	TGTGCCAGCAGTCTCCAGGGGATCAATCGAGAGACCCAGTACTTC
many	TRBV7-6	TRBJ1-3	.	CASSPGQTISGNTIYF	TGTGCCAGCAGCCCGGGACAAACAATCTCTGGAAACACCATATATTTT
few	TRBV24-1	TRBJ2-2	.	CATSDLQSGPNTGELFF	TGTGCCACCAGTGATTTGCAGTCCGGGCCGAACACCGGGGAGCTGTTTTTT
few	TRBV5-4	TRBJ1-4	TRBD1	CASSLGGTGALGLFF	TGTGCCAGCAGCTTGGGAGGGACAGGAGCCCTCGGACTGTTTTTT
.	TRBV24-1	TRBJ1-2	.	CATSLGSGYTF	TGTGCCACTTCGTTGGGGTCTGGCTACACCTTC
many	TRBV18	TRBJ1-1	.	CASSPPASRTEAFF	TGTGCCAGCTCACCGCCGGCCTCACGGACTGAAGCTTTCTTT
few	TRBV7-2	TRBJ1-1	TRBD1	CASSIRQGMNTEAFF	TGTGCCAGCAGCATAAGACAGGGGATGAACACTGAAGCTTTCTTT
.	TRBV7-9	TRBJ2-3	TRBD2	CASSTRGRRADTQYF	TGTGCCAGCAGCACTCGCGGGAGGCGTGCAGATACGCAGTATTTT
many	TRBV6-5	TRBJ1-1	.	CASSYRVNTEAFF	TGTGCCAGCAGTTACAGGGTGAACACTGAAGCTTTCTTT
.	TRBV30	TRBJ1-4	.	CAWAPGHSLEKLFF	TGTGCCTGGGCCCCGGGACATAGTCTCGAAAAACTGTTTTTT
.	TRBV10-2	TRBJ2-7	TRBD2	CASRETSGGVFYEQYF	TGCGCCAGCAGGGAGACTAGCGGGGGGGTTTTCTACGAGCAGTACTTC
.	TRBV4-2	TRBJ2-3	TRBD2	CASSRESGGTDTQYF	TGTGCCAGCAGCCGGGAAAGCGGGGGCACAGATACGCAGTATTTT
many	TRBV6-1	TRBJ1-2	TRBD1	CASHRTGSSGYTF	TGTGCCAGCCATCGGACAGGTTCGTCAGGCTACACCTTC
many	TRBV20-1	TRBJ2-3	.	CSALGPLEPDTQYF	TGCAGTGCGCTGGGACCCCTCGAACCAGATACGCAGTATTTT
.	TRBV30	TRBJ2-3	TRBD2	CAWATLAGGTDTQYF	TGTGCCTGGGCGACTCTAGCGGGGGGCACAGATACGCAGTATTTT
.	TRBV7-2	TRBJ2-5	.	CASSSQTVVGETQYF	TGTGCCAGCAGCTCCCAGACTGTCGTGGGGGAGACCCAGTACTTC
few	TRBV18	TRBJ2-3	.	CASSSFFGTDTQYF	TGTGCCAGCTCATCTTTCTTCGGCACAGATACGCAGTATTTT
.	TRBV6-5	TRBJ1-2	.	CASSHGGGDYGYTF	TGTGCCAGCAGTCACGGAGGTGGGGACTATGGCTACACCTTC
.	TRBV18	TRBJ2-1	.	CASSPNRDAYNEQFF	TGTGCCAGCTCACCTAACCGGGATGCTTACAATGAGCAGTTCTTC
.	TRBV19	TRBJ2-7	.	CASSKGEMLSYEQYF	TGTGCCAGTAGTAAGGGGGAAATGCTCTCCTACGAGCAGTACTTC
few	TRBV2	TRBJ2-7	TRBD2	CASSEGEGTRGYEQYF	TGTGCCAGCAGTGAAGGGGAAGGGACTAGAGGCTACGAGCAGTACTTC
.	TRBV11-3	TRBJ2-1	.	CASSSLGGPFNEQFF	TGTGCCAGCAGCTCCCTCGGGGGGCCTTTCAATGAGCAGTTCTTC
few	TRBV29-1	TRBJ1-2	.	CSVVFTGSYGYTF	TGCAGCGTTGTGTTTACAGGCTCCTATGGCTACACCTTC
many	TRBV6-2/TRBV6-3	TRBJ1-5	.	CASRVNVQGLSNQPQHF	TGTGCCAGCAGAGTAAACGTCCAGGGACTTAGCAATCAGCCCCAGCATTTT
.	TRBV20-1	TRBJ2-3	TRBD2	CSARDSTSGPTDTQYF	TGCAGTGCTAGGGATTCTACTAGCGGTCCCACAGATACGCAGTATTTT
many	TRBV12-3/TRBV12-4	TRBJ1-4	.	CASSVGDEKLFF	TGTGCCAGCAGCGTGGGGGATGAAAAACTGTTTTTT
many	TRBV10-3	TRBJ2-1	.	CAISERLFGWGEQFF	TGTGCCATCAGTGAACGACTATTTGGGTGGGGGGAGCAGTTCTTC
many	TRBV6-5	TRBJ1-2	TRBD1	CASSFTKQGADYGYTF	TGTGCCAGCAGTTTTACTAAACAGGGGGCCGACTATGGCTACACCTTC